This TCR beta chain was identified in a study of cytomegalovirus exposure and HLA in healthy donors. Study-level findings and limits: When analyzed later, a missense DCLRE1C variant was found to be linked to TCR beta V- and J-gene trimming. The study put 150 to 200 TCR beta chains on its list as cytomegalovirus-associated. An analysis that came later showed most CMV-associated TCR beta chains appearing HLA-restricted.

PCR employed 60 Vbeta and 13 Jbeta primers. Profiling relied on immunoSEQ multiplex PCR, and the TCRdb table lists in-frame clones only, not all of them. Of under 150,000 clones listed, 72% were seen once; the top ten hold less than 4.5%. The germline V gene has CDR1 LNHDA and CDR2 SQIVND (reference sequence). The CDR3 spans 13 residues. Trimming removed 5 bases at V and 8 bases at J, with 15 bases between. Comment on this clone: What it binds is unknown.

Sequencing was carried out using PBMCs. This receptor was taken from a man aged 50-60 years in good health and CMV-seropositive. J is TRBJ1-1 and V is TRBV19; D gene ambiguous. This CDR3 reads CASSPSSGREAFF. CDR3 DNA sequence: TGTGCCAGTAGTCCCTCGAGCGGCAGGGAAGCTTTCTTT.